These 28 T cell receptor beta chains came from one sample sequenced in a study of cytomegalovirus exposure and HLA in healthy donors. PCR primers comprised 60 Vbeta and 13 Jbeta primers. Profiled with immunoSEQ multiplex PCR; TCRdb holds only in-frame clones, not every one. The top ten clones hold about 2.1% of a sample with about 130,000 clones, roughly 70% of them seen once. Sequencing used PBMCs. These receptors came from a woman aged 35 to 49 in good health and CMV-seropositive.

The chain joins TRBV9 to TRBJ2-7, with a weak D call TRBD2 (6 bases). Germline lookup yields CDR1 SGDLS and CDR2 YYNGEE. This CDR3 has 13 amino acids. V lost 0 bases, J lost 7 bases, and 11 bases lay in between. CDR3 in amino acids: CASSVVVAGEQYF. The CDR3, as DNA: TGTGCCAGCAGCGTAGTTGTCGCGGGGGAGCAGTACTTC.

The CDR3 nucleotides read TGTGCCAGCAGTGGGAGCGGGGCCGAGCAGTACTTC. This translates into CASSGSGAEQYF. The rearrangement joins TRBV6-1 to TRBJ2-7; TRBD2 aligns across 7 bases. After removal of 4 bases from V and 6 bases from J, the junction contained 3 bases not matched to a gene. Germline CDR1 MNHNS, CDR2 SASEGT. This CDR3 is 12 amino acids long.

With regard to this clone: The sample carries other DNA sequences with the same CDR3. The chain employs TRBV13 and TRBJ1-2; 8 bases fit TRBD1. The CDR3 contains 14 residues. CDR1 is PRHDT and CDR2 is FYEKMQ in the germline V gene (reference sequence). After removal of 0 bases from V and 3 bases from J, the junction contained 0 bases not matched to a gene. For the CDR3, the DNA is TGTGCCAGCAGCTTAGGGACAGGGGACTATGGCTACACCTTC. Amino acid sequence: CASSLGTGDYGYTF.

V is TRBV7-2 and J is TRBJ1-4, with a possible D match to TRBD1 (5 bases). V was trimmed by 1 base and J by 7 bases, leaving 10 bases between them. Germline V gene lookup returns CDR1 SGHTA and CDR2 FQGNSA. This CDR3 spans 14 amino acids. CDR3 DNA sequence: TGTGCCAGCAGCTTAGGCCAGGGAAGTGAAAAACTGTTTTTT. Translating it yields CASSLGQGSEKLFF.

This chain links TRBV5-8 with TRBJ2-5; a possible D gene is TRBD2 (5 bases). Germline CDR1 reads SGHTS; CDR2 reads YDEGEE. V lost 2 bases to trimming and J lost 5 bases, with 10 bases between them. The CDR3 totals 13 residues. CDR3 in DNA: TGTGCCAGCAGCTTCGGACTGGCGGAGACCCAGTACTTC. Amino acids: CASSFGLAETQYF. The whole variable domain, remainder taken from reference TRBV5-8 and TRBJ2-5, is EAGVTQSPTHLIKTRGQQATLRCSPISGHTSVYWYQQALGLGLQFLLWYDEGEERNRGNFPPRFSGRQFPNYSSELNVNALELEDSALYLCASSFGLAETQYFGPGTRLLVL.

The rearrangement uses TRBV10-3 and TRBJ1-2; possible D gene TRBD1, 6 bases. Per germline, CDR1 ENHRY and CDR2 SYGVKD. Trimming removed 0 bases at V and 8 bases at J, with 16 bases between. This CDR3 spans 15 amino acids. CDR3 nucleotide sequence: TGTGCCATCAGTGAGTCGATCTTCTCAGGGGACGGCTACACCTTC. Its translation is CAISESIFSGDGYTF.

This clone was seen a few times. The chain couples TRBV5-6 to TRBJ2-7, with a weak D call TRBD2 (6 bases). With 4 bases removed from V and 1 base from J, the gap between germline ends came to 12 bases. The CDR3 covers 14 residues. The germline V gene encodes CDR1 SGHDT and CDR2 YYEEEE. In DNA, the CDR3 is TGTGCCAGCAGCAGCTACGGGGGATCCTACGAGCAGTACTTC. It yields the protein CASSSYGGSYEQYF.

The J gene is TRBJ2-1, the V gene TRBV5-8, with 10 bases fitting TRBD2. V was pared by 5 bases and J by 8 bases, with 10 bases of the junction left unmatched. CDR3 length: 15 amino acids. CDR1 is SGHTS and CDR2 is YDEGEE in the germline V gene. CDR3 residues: CASSKREGRGDEQFF. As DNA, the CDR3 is TGTGCCAGCAGTAAGCGGGAGGGCCGTGGCGATGAGCAGTTCTTC.

The DNA for the CDR3 is TGTGCCAGCAGGGGGGGGAAGGTGACTGAAGCTTTCTTT. Protein: CASRGGKVTEAFF. This chain joins TRBV7-2 and TRBJ1-1; possible D gene TRBD1, 5 bases. The CDR3 has 13 amino acids. Germline lookup yields CDR1 SGHTA and CDR2 FQGNSA. Trimming took off 6 bases at V and 5 bases at J, with 13 bases between the two ends.

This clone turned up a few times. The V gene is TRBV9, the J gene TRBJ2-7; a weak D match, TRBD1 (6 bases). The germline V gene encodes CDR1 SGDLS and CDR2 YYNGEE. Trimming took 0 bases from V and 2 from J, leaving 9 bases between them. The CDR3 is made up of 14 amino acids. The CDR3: CASSVVDSTYEQYF. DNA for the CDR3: TGTGCCAGCAGCGTAGTGGACAGTACCTACGAGCAGTACTTC.

CDR3 loop: CASSYGQGDGYTF. The CDR3, as DNA: TGCGCCAGCAGCTACGGACAGGGCGATGGCTACACCTTC. This sequence joins TRBV5-1 and TRBJ1-2, with 8 bases identical to TRBD1. This CDR3 spans 13 amino acids. Germline-derived CDR1 and CDR2 are SGHRS and YFSETQ. Unmatched junction bases numbered 4, after V lost 3 bases and J lost 6 bases. The full variable domain, its missing parts supplied by reference TRBV5-1 and TRBJ1-2, is KAGVTQTPRYLIKTRGQQVTLSCSPISGHRSVSWYQQTPGQGLQFLFEYFSETQRNKGNFPGRFSGRQFSNSRSEMNVSTLELGDSALYLCASSYGQGDGYTFGSGTRLTVV.

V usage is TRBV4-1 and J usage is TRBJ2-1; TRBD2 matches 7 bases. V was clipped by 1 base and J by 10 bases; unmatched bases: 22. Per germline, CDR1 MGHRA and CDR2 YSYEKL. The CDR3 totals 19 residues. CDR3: CASSQVGRAREPQSGEQFF. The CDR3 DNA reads TGCGCCAGCAGCCAAGTGGGCAGGGCGCGGGAGCCACAATCAGGGGAGCAGTTCTTC.

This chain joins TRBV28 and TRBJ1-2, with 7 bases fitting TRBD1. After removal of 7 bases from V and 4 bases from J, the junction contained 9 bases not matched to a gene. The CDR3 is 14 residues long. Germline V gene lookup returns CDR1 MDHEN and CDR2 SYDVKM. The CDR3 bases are TGTGCCAGCACCGACCCCGGGACAGCCTATGGCTACACCTTC. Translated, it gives CASTDPGTAYGYTF.

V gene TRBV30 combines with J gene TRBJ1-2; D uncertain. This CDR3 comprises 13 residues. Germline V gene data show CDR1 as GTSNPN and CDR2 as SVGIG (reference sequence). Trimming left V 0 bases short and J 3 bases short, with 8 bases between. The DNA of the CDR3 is TGTGCCTGGAGTGTACAACGCTACTATGGCTACACCTTC. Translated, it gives CAWSVQRYYGYTF.

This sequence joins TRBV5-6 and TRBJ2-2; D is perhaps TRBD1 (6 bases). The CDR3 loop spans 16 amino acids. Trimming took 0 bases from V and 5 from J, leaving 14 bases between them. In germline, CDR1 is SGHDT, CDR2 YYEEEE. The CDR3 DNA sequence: TGTGCCAGCAGCTTGGTGGGGGCTAGTCGAACCGGGGAGCTGTTTTTT. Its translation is CASSLVGASRTGELFF.

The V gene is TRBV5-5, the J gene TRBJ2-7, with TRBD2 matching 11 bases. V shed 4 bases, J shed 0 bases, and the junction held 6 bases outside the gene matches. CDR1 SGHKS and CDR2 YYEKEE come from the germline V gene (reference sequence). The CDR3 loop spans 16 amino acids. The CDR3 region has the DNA TGTGCCAGCAGCCGGGGACTAGCGGACTACTCCTACGAGCAGTACTTC. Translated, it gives CASSRGLADYSYEQYF.

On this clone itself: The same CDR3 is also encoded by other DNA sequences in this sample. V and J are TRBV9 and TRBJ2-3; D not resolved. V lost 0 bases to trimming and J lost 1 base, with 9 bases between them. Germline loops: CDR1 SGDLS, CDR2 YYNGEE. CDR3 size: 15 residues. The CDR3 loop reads CASSVGGFGTDTQYF. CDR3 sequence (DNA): TGTGCCAGCAGCGTAGGAGGATTCGGCACAGATACGCAGTATTTT.

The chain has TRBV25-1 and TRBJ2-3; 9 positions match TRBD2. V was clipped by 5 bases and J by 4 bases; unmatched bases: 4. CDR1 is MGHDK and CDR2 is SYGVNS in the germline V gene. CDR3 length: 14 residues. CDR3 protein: CASSLAGIADTQYF. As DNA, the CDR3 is TGTGCCAGCAGTCTAGCGGGAATCGCAGATACGCAGTATTTT.

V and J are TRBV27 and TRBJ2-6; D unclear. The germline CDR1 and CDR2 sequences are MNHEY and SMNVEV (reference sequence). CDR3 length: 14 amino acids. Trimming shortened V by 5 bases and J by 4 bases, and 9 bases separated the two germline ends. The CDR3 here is CASSLRSGANVLTF. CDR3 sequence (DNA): TGTGCCAGCAGTCTTCGTTCCGGGGCCAACGTCCTGACTTTC.

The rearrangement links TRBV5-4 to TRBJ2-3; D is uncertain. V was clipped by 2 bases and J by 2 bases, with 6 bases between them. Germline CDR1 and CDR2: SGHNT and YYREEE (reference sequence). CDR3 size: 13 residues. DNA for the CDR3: TGTGCCAGCAGCTTAGCCCCCACAGATACGCAGTATTTT. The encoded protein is CASSLAPTDTQYF.

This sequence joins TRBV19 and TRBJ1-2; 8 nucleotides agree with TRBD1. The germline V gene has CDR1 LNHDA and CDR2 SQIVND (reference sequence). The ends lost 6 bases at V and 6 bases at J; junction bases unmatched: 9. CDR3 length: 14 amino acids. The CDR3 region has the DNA TGTGCCAGTAGCCCAGACAGGGGAATCCATGGCTACACCTTC. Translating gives CASSPDRGIHGYTF.

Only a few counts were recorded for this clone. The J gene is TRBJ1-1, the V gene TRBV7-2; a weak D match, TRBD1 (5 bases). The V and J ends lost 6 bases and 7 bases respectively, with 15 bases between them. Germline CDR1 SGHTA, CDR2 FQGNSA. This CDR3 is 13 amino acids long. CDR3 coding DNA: TGTGCCAGCAGTCTCCAGGGAATTAATGAAGCTTTCTTT. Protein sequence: CASSLQGINEAFF.

The CDR3 loop is CASSLMGTGNTEAFF. The CDR3 region has the DNA TGTGCCAGCAGCTTAATGGGGACAGGGAACACTGAAGCTTTCTTT. V gene TRBV7-3 combines with J gene TRBJ1-1; 8 nucleotides line up with TRBD1. Trimming removed 1 base from V and 1 base from J; junction bases left unmatched: 2. CDR3 length: 15 amino acids. Looked up from germline, CDR1 is SGHTA and CDR2 is FQGTGA.

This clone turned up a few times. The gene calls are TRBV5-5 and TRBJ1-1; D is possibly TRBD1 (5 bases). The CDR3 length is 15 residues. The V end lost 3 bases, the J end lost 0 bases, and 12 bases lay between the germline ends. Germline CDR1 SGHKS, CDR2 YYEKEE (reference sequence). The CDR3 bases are TGTGCCAGCAGCTCCCGGGGGGTTATGAACACTGAAGCTTTCTTT. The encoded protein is CASSSRGVMNTEAFF.

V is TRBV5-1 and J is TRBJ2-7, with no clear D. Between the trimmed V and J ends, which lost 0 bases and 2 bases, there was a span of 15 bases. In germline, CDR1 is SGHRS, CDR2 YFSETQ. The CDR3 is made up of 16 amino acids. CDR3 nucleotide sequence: TGCGCCAGCAGCTTGGACACTCACAGTACGACCTACGAGCAGTACTTC. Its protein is CASSLDTHSTTYEQYF.

The CDR3 DNA sequence: TGCGCCAGCAGCTCTACCGGGGGGACCTACGAGCAGTACTTC. It yields the protein CASSSTGGTYEQYF. The chain employs TRBV5-1 and TRBJ2-7; 7 bases line up with TRBD2. Germline loops: CDR1 SGHRS, CDR2 YFSETQ. The CDR3 has 14 residues. The V gene end was trimmed by 3 bases and the J gene end by 2 bases; junction bases not matched to a gene: 5.

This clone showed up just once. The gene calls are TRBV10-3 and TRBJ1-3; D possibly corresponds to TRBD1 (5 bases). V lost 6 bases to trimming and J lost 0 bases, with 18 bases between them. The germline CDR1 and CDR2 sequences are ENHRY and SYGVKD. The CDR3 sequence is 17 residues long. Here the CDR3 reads CAIRETVTISSGNTIYF. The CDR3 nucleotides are TGTGCCATCAGAGAGACAGTTACCATATCCTCTGGAAACACCATATATTTT.

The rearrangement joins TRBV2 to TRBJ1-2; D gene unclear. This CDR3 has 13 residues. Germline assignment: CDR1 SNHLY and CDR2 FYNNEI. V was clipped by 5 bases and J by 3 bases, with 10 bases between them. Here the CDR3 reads CASSYQADYGYTF. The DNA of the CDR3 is TGTGCCAGCAGTTATCAAGCTGACTATGGCTACACCTTC. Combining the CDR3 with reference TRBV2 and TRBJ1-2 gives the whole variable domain EPEVTQTPSHQVTQMGQEVILRCVPISNHLYFYWYRQILGQKVEFLVSFYNNEISEKSEIFDDQFSVERPDGSNFTLKIRSTKLEDSAMYFCASSYQADYGYTFGSGTRLTVV.